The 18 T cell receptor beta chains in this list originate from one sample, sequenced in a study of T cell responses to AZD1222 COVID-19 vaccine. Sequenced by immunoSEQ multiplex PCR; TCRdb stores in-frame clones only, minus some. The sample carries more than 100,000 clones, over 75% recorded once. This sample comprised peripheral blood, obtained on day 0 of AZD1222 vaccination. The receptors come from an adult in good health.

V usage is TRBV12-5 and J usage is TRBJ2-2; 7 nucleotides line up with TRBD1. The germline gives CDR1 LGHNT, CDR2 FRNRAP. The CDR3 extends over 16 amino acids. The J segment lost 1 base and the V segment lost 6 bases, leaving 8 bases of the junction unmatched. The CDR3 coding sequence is TGTGCTAGTGGCTACACGACAGGGAGGAACACCGGGGAGCTGTTTTTT. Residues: CASGYTTGRNTGELFF.

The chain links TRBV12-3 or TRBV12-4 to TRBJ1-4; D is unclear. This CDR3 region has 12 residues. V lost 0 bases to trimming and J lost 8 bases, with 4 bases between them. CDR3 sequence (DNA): TGTGCCAGCAGTTTAGCGAGAGAAAAACTGTTTTTT. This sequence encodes CASSLAREKLFF.

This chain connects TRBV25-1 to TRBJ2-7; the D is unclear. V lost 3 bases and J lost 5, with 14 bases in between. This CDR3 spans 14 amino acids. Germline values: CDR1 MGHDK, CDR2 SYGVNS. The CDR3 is CASSDDHGRNEQYF. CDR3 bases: TGTGCCAGCAGTGACGATCACGGTCGGAACGAGCAGTACTTC.

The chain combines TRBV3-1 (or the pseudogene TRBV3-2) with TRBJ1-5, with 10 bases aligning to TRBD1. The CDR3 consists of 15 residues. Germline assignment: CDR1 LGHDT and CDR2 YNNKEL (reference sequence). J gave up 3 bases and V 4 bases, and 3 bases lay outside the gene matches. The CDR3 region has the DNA TGTGCCAGCAGCCTAGGGACAGGGGACAATCAGCCCCAGCATTTT. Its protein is CASSLGTGDNQPQHF.

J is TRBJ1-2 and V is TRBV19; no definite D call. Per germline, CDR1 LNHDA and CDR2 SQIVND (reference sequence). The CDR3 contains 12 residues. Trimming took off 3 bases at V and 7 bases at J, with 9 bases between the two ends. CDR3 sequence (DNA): TGTGCCAGTAGTATTTTCGAGGGTGGCTACACCTTC. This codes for CASSIFEGGYTF.

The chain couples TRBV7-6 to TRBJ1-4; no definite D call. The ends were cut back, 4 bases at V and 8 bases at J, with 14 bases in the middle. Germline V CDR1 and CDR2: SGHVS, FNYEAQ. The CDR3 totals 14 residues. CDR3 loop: CASSSRPVGEKLFF. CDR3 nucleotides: TGTGCCAGCAGCTCCCGGCCTGTGGGGGAAAAACTGTTTTTT.

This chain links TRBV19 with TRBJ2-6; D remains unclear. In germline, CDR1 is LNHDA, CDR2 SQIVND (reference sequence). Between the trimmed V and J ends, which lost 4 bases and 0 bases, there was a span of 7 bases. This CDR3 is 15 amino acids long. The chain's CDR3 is CASSTQLSGANVLTF. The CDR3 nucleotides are TGTGCCAGTAGTACCCAGCTCTCTGGGGCCAACGTCCTGACTTTC.

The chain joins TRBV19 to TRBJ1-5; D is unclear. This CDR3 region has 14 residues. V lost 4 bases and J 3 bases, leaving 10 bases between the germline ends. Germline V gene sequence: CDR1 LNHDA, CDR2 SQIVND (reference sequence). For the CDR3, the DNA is TGTGCCAGTAGTAATGACTGGGTCAATCAGCCCCAGCATTTT. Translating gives CASSNDWVNQPQHF.

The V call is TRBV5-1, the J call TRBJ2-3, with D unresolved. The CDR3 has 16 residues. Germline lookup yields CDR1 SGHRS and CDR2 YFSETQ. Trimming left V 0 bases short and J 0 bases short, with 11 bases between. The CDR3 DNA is TGCGCCAGCAGCTTGGGCCTTGGGCAGAGCACAGATACGCAGTATTTT. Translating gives CASSLGLGQSTDTQYF.

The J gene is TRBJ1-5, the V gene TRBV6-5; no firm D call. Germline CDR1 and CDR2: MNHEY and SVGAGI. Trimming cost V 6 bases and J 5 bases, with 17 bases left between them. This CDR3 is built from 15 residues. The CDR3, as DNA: TGTGCCAGCAGCCGCACGGCTGGGGAATATCAGCCCCAGCATTTT. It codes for CASSRTAGEYQPQHF.

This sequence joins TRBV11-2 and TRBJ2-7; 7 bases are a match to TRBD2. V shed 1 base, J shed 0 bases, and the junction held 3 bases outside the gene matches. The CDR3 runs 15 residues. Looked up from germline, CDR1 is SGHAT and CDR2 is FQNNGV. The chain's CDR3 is CASSLAASGSYEQYF. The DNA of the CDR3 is TGTGCCAGCAGCTTAGCGGCTAGCGGCTCCTACGAGCAGTACTTC.

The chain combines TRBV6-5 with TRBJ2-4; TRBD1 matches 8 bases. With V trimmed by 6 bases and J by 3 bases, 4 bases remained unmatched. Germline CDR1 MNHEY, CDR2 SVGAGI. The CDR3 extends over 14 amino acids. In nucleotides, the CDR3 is TGTGCCAGCAGGACAGGGGATGGCAAAAACATTCAGTACTTC. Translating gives CASRTGDGKNIQYF.

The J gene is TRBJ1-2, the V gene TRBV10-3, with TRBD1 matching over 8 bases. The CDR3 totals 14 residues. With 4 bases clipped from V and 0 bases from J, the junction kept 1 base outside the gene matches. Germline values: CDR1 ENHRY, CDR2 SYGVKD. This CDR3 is CAISGDRTNYGYTF. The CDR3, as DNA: TGTGCCATCAGTGGGGACAGGACTAACTATGGCTACACCTTC.

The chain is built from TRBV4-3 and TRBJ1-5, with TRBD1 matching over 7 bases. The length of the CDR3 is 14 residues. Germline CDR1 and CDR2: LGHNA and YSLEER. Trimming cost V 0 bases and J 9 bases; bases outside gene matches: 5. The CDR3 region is CASSQEGGAGPQHF. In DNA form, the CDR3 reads TGCGCCAGCAGCCAAGAAGGGGGCGCGGGGCCCCAGCATTTT.

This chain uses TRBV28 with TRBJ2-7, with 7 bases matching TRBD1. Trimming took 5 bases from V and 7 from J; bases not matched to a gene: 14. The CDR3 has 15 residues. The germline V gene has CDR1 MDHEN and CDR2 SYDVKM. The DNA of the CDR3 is TGTGCCAGCAGTCATTCTACTACAGGGGTTAGGGAGCAGTACTTC. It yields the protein CASSHSTTGVREQYF. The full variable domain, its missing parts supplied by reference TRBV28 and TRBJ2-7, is DVKVTQSSRYLVKRTGEKVFLECVQDMDHENMFWYRQDPGLGLRLIYFSYDVKMKEKGDIPEGYSVSREKKERFSLILESASTNQTSMYLCASSHSTTGVREQYFGPGTRLTVT.

The CDR3 spells CASSSDRGRNNQPQHF. In DNA form, the CDR3 reads TGTGCCAGCAGCTCTGACAGGGGACGAAACAATCAGCCCCAGCATTTT. V usage is TRBV7-9 and J usage is TRBJ1-5; 8 bases are a match to TRBD1. The V segment lost 4 bases and the J segment 3 bases; nucleotides outside the gene matches: 8. The germline V gene encodes CDR1 SEHNR and CDR2 FQNEAQ (reference sequence). The CDR3 totals 16 residues.

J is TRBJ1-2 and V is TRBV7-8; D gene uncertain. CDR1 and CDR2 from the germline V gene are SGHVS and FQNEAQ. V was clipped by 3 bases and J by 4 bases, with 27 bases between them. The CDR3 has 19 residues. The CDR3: CASSFEALPIERAPYGYTF. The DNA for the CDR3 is TGTGCCAGCAGCTTCGAGGCGTTACCCATCGAGCGGGCTCCCTATGGCTACACCTTC.

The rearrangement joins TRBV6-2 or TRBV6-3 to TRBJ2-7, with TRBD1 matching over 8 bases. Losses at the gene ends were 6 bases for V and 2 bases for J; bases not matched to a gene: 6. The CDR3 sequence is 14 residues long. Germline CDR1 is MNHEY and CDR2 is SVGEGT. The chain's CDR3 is CASSRGQAAYEQYF. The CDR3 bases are TGTGCCAGCAGCAGGGGACAGGCGGCCTACGAGCAGTACTTC.